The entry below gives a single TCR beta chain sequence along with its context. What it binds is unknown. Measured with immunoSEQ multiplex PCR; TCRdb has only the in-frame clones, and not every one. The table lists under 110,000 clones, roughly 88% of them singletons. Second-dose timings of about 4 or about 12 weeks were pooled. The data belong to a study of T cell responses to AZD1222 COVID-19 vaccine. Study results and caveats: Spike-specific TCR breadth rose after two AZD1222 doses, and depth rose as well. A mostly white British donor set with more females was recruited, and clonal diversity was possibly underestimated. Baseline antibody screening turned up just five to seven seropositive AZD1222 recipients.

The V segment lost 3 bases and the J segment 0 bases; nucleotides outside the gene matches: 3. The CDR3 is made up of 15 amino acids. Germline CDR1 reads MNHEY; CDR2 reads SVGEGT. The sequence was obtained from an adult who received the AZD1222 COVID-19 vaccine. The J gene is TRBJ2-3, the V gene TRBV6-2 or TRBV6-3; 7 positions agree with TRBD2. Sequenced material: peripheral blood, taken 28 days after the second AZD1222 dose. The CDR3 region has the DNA TGTGCCAGCAGTTATCGGCGGGGGAGCACAGATACGCAGTATTTT. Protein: CASSYRRGSTDTQYF.